This TCR beta chain was found in a study of T cells after yellow fever vaccination. This CDR3 region has 16 residues. V was shortened by 0 bases and J by 1 base, with 12 bases between the two germline ends. The germline V gene has CDR1 DFQATT and CDR2 SNEGSKA (reference sequence). This clonotype appeared a few times. One entry per CDR3 protein, called by TCRdb with MiXCR from the 5' RACE reads. The profile shows fewer than 450,000 distinct CDR3 sequences, under 14% of them singletons. The clonotype was recovered from a man between 18 and 29 years old who received the YFV17D yellow fever vaccine. This rearrangement joins TRBV20-1 to TRBJ2-2; D call uncertain. The source material was PBMCs, sampled on the day of the first yellow fever vaccination. The CDR3 spells CSARDHRLMNTGELFF. The CDR3 region has the DNA TGCAGTGCTAGAGATCATCGTTTGATGAACACCGGGGAGCTGTTTTTT.